A single sample gave rise to the 3 T cell receptor beta chains below, sequenced in a study of cytomegalovirus exposure and HLA in healthy donors. The PCR contained 60 Vbeta and 13 Jbeta primers. Assay used: immunoSEQ multiplex PCR; TCRdb lists only in-frame clones, some missing. Here the sample spans some 76,000 clones, around 80% being singletons. The sequencing sample was made of PBMCs. Receptors originate from a male donor in good health and CMV-seropositive.

The CDR3 sequence is CSGLGQAIKNNEQFF. CDR3 nucleotide sequence: TGCAGCGGATTGGGTCAGGCCATCAAGAACAATGAGCAGTTCTTC. The chain combines TRBV29-1 with TRBJ2-1; D unresolved. Germline V gene data show CDR1 as SQVTM and CDR2 as ANQGSEA. The CDR3 has 15 residues. V lost 7 bases and J lost 5, with 21 bases in between.

The chain combines TRBV7-7 with TRBJ2-3, with D perhaps matching TRBD2 (5 bases). V was clipped by 6 bases and J by 0 bases, with 13 bases between them. The CDR3 runs 15 residues. In germline, CDR1 is SSHAT, CDR2 FNYEAQ (reference sequence). CDR3 nucleotide sequence: TGTGCCAGCAGTTCAGACGGACTCAGCACAGATACGCAGTATTTT. Residues: CASSSDGLSTDTQYF. Supplemented by reference TRBV7-7 and TRBJ2-3, the full variable domain reads GAGVSQSPRYKVTKRGQDVTLRCDPISSHATLYWYQQALGQGPEFLTYFNYEAQPDKSGLPSDRFSAERPEGSISTLTIQRTEQRDSAMYRCASSSDGLSTDTQYFGPGTRLTVL.

The chain couples TRBV7-8 to TRBJ2-5, with 12 bases identical to TRBD2. CDR3 length: 16 residues. The V gene's germline CDR1 is SGHVS and CDR2 FQNEAQ. After removal of 5 bases from V and 5 bases from J, the junction contained 9 bases not matched to a gene. Written as DNA, the CDR3 is TGTGCCAGCAGCCGGTCTAGCGGGAGGGCCCTTGAGACCCAGTACTTC. As protein: CASSRSSGRALETQYF.